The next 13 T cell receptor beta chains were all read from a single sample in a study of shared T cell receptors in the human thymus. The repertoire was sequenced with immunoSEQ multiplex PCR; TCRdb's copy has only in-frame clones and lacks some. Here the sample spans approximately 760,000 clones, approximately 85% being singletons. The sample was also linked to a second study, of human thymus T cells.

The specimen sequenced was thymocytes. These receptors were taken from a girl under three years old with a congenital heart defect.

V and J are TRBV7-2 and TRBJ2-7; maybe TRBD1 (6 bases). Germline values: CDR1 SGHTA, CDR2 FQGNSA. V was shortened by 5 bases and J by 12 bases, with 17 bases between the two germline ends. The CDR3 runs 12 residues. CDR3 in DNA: TGTGCCAGCAGCGCGCAGGGTGTAGGGGGGTACTTC. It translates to CASSAQGVGGYF.

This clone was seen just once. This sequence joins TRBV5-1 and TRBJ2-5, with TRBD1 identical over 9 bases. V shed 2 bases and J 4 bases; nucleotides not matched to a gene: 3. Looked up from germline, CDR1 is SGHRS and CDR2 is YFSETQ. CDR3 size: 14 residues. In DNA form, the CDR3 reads TGCGCCAGCAGCTTTGGGACAGGGACAGAGACCCAGTACTTC. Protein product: CASSFGTGTETQYF. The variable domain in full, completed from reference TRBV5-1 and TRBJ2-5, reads KAGVTQTPRYLIKTRGQQVTLSCSPISGHRSVSWYQQTPGQGLQFLFEYFSETQRNKGNFPGRFSGRQFSNSRSEMNVSTLELGDSALYLCASSFGTGTETQYFGPGTRLLVL.

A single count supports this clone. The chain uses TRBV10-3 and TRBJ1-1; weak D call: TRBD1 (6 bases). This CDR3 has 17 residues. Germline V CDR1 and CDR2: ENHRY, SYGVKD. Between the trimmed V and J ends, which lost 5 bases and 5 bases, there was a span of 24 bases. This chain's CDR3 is CAISPGGANGGDTEAFF. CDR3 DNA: TGTGCCATCAGTCCGGGGGGCGCGAACGGGGGAGATACTGAAGCTTTCTTT.

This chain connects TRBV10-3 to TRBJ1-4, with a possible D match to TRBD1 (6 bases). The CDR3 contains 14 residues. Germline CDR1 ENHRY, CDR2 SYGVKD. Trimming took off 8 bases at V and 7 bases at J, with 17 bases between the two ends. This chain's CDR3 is CAIGGGRVREKLFF. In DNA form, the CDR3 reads TGTGCCATCGGGGGGGGCCGGGTTCGTGAAAAACTGTTTTTT.

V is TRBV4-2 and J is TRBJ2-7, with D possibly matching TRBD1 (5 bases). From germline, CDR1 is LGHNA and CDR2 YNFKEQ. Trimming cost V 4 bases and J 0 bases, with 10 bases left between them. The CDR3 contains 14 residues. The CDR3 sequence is CASSPRQSSYEQYF. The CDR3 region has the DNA TGTGCCAGCAGCCCTCGACAGAGCTCCTACGAGCAGTACTTC.

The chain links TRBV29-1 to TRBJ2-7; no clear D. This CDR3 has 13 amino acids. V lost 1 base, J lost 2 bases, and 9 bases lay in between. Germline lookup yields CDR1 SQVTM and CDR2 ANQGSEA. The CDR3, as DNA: TGCAGCGTTGAAGGGCAGGAAACCTACGAGCAGTACTTC. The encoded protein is CSVEGQETYEQYF.

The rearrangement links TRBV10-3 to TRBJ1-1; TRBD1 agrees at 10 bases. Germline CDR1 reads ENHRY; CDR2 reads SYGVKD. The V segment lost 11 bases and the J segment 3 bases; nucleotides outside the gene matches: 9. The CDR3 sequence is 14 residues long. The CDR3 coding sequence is TGTGCCGTCCGACAGGGGGCGGCGGACACTGAAGCTTTCTTT. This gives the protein CAVRQGAADTEAFF.

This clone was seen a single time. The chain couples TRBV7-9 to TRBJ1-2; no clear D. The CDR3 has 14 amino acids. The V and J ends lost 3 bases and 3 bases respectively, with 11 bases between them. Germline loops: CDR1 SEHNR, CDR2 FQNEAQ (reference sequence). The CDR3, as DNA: TGTGCCAGCAGCTTCGGACGGGGAGACTATGGCTACACCTTC. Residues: CASSFGRGDYGYTF.

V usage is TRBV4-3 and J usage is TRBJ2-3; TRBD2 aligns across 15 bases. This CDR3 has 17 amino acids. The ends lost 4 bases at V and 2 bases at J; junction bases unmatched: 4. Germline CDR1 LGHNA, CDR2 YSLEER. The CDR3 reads CASSPGLAGGPTDTQYF. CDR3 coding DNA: TGCGCCAGCAGCCCGGGACTAGCGGGGGGACCCACAGATACGCAGTATTTT.

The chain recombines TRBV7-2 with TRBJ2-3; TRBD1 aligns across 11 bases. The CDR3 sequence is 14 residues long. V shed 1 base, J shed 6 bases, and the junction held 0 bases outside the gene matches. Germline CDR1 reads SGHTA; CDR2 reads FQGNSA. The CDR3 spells CASSLGDRGDTQYF. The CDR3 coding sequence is TGTGCCAGCAGCTTAGGGGACAGGGGGGATACGCAGTATTTT.

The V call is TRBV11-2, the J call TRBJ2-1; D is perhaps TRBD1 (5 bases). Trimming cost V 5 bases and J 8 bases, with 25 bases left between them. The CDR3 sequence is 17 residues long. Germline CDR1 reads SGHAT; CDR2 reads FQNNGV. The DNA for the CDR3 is TGTGCCAGCAGCAAGTCCTTAGGGCTAAATAGGGGCGATGAGCAGTTCTTC. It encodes CASSKSLGLNRGDEQFF.

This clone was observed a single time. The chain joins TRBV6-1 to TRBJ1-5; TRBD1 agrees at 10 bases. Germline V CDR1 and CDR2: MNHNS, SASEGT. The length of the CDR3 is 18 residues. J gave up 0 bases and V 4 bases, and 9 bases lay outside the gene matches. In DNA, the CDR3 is TGTGCCAGCAGTGCCCGGGACAGGGGCACCAATAGCAATCAGCCCCAGCATTTT. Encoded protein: CASSARDRGTNSNQPQHF.

This chain's CDR3 is CATSRTNGGGPNEQFF. The CDR3 DNA is TGTGCCACCAGCAGAACAAATGGGGGGGGCCCCAATGAGCAGTTCTTC. The chain combines TRBV15 with TRBJ2-1; tentatively, D is TRBD2 (7 bases). V dropped 2 bases and J dropped 6 bases, with 17 bases sitting between them. The germline V gene encodes CDR1 LNHNV and CDR2 YYDKDF (reference sequence). The CDR3 consists of 16 residues.